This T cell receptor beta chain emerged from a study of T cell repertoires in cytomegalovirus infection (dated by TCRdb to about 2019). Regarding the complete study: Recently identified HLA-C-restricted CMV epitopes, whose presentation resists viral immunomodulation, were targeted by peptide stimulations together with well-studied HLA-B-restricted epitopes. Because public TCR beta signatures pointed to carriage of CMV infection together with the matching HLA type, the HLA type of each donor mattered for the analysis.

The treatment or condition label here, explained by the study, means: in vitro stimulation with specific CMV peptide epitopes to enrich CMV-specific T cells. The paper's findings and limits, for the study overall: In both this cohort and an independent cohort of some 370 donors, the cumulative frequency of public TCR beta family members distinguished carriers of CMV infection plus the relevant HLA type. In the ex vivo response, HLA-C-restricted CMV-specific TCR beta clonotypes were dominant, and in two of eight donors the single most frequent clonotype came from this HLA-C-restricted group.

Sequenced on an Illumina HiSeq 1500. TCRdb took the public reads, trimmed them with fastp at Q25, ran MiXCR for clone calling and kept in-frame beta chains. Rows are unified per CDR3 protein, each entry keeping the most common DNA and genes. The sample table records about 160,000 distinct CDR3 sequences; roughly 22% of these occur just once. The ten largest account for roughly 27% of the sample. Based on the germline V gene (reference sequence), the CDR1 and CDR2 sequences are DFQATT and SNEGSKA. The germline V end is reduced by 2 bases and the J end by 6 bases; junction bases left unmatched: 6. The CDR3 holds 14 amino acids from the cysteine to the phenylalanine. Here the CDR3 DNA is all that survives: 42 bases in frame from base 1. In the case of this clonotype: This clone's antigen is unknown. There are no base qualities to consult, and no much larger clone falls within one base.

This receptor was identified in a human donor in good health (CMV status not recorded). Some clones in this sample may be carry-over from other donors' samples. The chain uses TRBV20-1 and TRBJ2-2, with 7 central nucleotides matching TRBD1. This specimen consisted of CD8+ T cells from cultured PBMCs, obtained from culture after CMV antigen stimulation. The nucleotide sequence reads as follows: TGCAGTGCTAGACCCAGGGGGTCGGCCGGGGAGCTGTTTTTT. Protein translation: CSARPRGSAGELFF.